This T cell receptor beta chain comes out of a study of neoadjuvant anti-PD-1 for oral cavity cancer. The protocol was immunoSEQ multiplex PCR, while the TCRdb copy is restricted to in-frame clones and leaves out a portion. The sample holds about 14,000 clones, less than 75% seen once. The CDR3 extends over 14 amino acids. The V end lost 6 bases, the J end lost 1 base, and 12 bases lay between the germline ends. Germline V gives CDR1 MNHNS, CDR2 SASEGT. This sample comprised PBMCs, obtained before nivolumab (anti-PD-1) treatment. The genes are TRBV6-1 and TRBJ1-1, with D possibly TRBD1 on 6 matching bases. This sequence was found in a person between 35 and 79 years old with oral cavity squamous cell carcinoma. CDR3 loop: CASSEKGGNTEAFF. Here the CDR3 DNA reads TGTGCCAGCAGCGAAAAGGGGGGGAACACTGAAGCTTTCTTT.